The 27 T cell receptor beta chains below all came from one sample that was sequenced in a study of CD8+CD57+ T cells in acquired aplastic anemia (dated by TCRdb to between 2018 and 2020). TCRdb records Illumina HiSeq 2000 as the sequencer. Profiling of TCR beta VDJ combinations and CDR3 sequences used genomic DNA as the template. TCRdb passed the public sequencing reads through fastp at Q25 and MiXCR, retaining productive beta sequences. All rows with the same CDR3 protein become a single entry with the most common DNA and genes. The sample contains more than 150,000 distinct CDR3 sequences, around 50% of them found a single time. The ten largest clones represent 10% to 15% of the sample. The patients picked for sequencing were ones in whom flow cytometry had shown an expansion of CD8+CD57+ cells. Sequencing was done on a sample of sorted CD4+, CD8+, or CD8+CD57+ T cells (not recorded which) from PBMCs. The receptor source for this set is a human donor with aplastic anemia.

This clonotype was recorded a few times. The chain couples TRBV19 to TRBJ2-7; D may be TRBD2 (5 bases). The CDR3 runs to 14 residues. The germline CDR1 and CDR2 sequences are LNHDA and SQIVND (reference sequence). V lost 1 base, J lost 1 base, and 8 bases lay in between. This chain's CDR3 is CASSIGAESYEQYF. CDR3 DNA: TGTGCCAGTAGTATAGGAGCGGAGTCCTACGAGCAGTACTTC.

Note on this clonotype: At one end, the junction sequence differs from germline, possibly due to a read error. The chain combines TRBV10-2 with TRBJ1-4; 9 bases are a match to TRBD1. CDR3 size: 14 residues. Germline V gene sequence: CDR1 WSHSY, CDR2 SAAADI. The CDR3 nucleotides read TGCGCCAGCCGTGACAGGGGGATGAGGGAAAAACTGTTTTTT. This sequence encodes CASRDRGMREKLFF.

Many counts were recorded for this clonotype. V and J are TRBV20-1 and TRBJ1-4; 7 bases match TRBD1. The CDR3 has 12 amino acids. The J segment lost 6 bases and the V segment lost 6 bases, leaving 4 bases of the junction unmatched. The germline V gene encodes CDR1 DFQATT and CDR2 SNEGSKA (reference sequence). The CDR3 here is CSARGNDEKLFF. Written as DNA, the CDR3 is TGCAGTGCCAGGGGGAATGATGAAAAACTGTTTTTT.

The V and J genes are TRBV24-1 and TRBJ1-1, with D perhaps TRBD1 (5 bases). Between the trimmed V and J ends, which lost 3 bases and 12 bases, there was a span of 16 bases. Germline CDR1 reads KGHDR; CDR2 reads SFDVKD. The CDR3 spans 13 residues. The CDR3 sequence: CATSDAGHPASFF. DNA for the CDR3: TGTGCCACCAGTGATGCGGGGCACCCTGCATCTTTCTTT.

The chain links TRBV20-1 to TRBJ2-4, with 14 bases identical to TRBD2. V lost 2 bases and J lost 1; bases outside the gene matches: 7. The CDR3 covers 18 residues. CDR1 and CDR2 from the germline V gene are DFQATT and SNEGSKA (reference sequence). The CDR3 nucleotides are TGCAGTGCTAGACCGACTAGCGGGGGGGCCGGTGCCAAAAACATTCAGTACTTC. This codes for CSARPTSGGAGAKNIQYF.

There are a few counts of this clonotype. V is TRBV5-5 and J is TRBJ2-7; 8 bases line up with TRBD1. The germline CDR1 and CDR2 sequences are SGHKS and YYEKEE (reference sequence). The CDR3 totals 14 residues. V trimming: 3 bases; J trimming: 2 bases; junction bases outside the gene matches: 4. The CDR3 spells CASSSADRAYEQYF. As DNA, the CDR3 is TGTGCCAGCAGCTCCGCGGACAGGGCCTACGAGCAGTACTTC.

In this sample, this clonotype turned up a few times. The chain carries TRBV25-1 and TRBJ1-6, with 7 bases fitting TRBD1. Trimming at V came to 0 bases and at J to 7 bases, leaving 6 bases not matched to a gene. Germline values: CDR1 MGHDK, CDR2 SYGVNS. The CDR3 length is 16 residues. The CDR3 is CASSEYFGTANSPLHF. The CDR3 bases are TGTGCCAGCAGTGAATATTTCGGGACAGCGAATTCACCCCTCCACTTT.

The chain carries TRBV15 and TRBJ2-1, with D perhaps TRBD1 (5 bases). The CDR3 length is 15 residues. Germline CDR1 and CDR2: LNHNV and YYDKDF (reference sequence). V was shortened by 0 bases and J by 4 bases, with 10 bases between the two germline ends. CDR3 nucleotides: TGTGCCACCAGCAGAGAAGGGGATGCTTACAATGAGCAGTTCTTC. As protein: CATSREGDAYNEQFF.

This clonotype was recorded only once. Lacking the conserved final phenylalanine or tryptophan, this CDR3 likely reflects a read error. The DNA is left out, because the CDR3 cannot be placed on it with certainty; the CDR3 is given as TCRdb lists it. This rearrangement joins TRBV2 to TRBJ2-2. The germline CDR1 and CDR2 sequences are SNHLY and FYNNEI. Termini included, the CDR3 measures 10 amino acids. The CDR3 reads CASRDRGLFY.

The rearrangement joins TRBV5-1 to TRBJ2-7; D gene unclear. The CDR3 contains 14 residues. V gave up 6 bases and J gave up 3 bases, with 16 bases separating them. The germline V gene has CDR1 SGHRS and CDR2 YFSETQ. CDR3 protein: CASKQSTTFYEQYF. The CDR3 DNA sequence: TGCGCCAGCAAGCAGAGTACTACGTTCTACGAGCAGTACTTC.

J is TRBJ1-1 and V is TRBV10-3, with D uncertain. The CDR3 has 12 amino acids. V was clipped by 4 bases and J by 1 base, with 4 bases between them. Germline V gene lookup returns CDR1 ENHRY and CDR2 SYGVKD. In DNA, the CDR3 is TGTGCCATCAGTGCTTCGAACACTGAAGCTTTCTTT. It translates to CAISASNTEAFF.

This clonotype was picked up many times. The chain combines TRBV20-1 with TRBJ1-1, with D unclear. V shed 5 bases and J shed 1 base, with 14 bases lying between them. The CDR3 consists of 14 residues. Per the germline V gene, CDR1 is DFQATT and CDR2 is SNEGSKA (reference sequence). The CDR3 loop reads CSAFQGLPNTEAFF. CDR3 in DNA: TGCAGTGCTTTCCAAGGACTTCCGAACACTGAAGCTTTCTTT.

This clonotype was counted between two and nine times. The chain employs TRBV4-1 and TRBJ2-3; 9 bases are shared with TRBD2. Trimming took 4 bases from V and 1 from J; bases not matched to a gene: 6. The CDR3 has 16 amino acids. CDR1 is MGHRA, CDR2 YSYEKL, per germline. The CDR3 bases are TGCGCCAGCAGCCCAGAGGGCGGGGGGGGCACAGATACGCAGTATTTT. Its protein is CASSPEGGGGTDTQYF.

The chain carries TRBV10-3 and TRBJ1-2; possibly TRBD1 for D (6 bases). In germline, CDR1 is ENHRY, CDR2 SYGVKD. Trimming stripped 4 bases from V and 4 bases from J, with 13 bases between. The CDR3 has 14 residues. Written as DNA, the CDR3 is TGTGCCATCAGTGGAACAGGGCTCTCCTATGGCTACACCTTC. Amino acids: CAISGTGLSYGYTF.

This clonotype was picked up a small number of times. V is TRBV15 and J is TRBJ1-6, with 9 bases that match TRBD1. Germline V gives CDR1 LNHNV, CDR2 YYDKDF (reference sequence). The CDR3 runs 12 residues. Trimming took 0 bases from V and 19 from J; bases not matched to a gene: 4. CDR3 in amino acids: CATSREGQGRHF. The CDR3 DNA is TGTGCCACCAGCAGAGAAGGACAGGGGAGGCACTTT.

This clonotype was picked up many times. The rearrangement links TRBV7-9 to TRBJ1-6, with TRBD1 identical over 9 bases. This CDR3 is built from 14 residues. V trimming: 1 base; J trimming: 13 bases; junction bases outside the gene matches: 5. The V gene's germline CDR1 is SEHNR and CDR2 FQNEAQ (reference sequence). The CDR3 sequence: CASSLEGQGTPLHF. The DNA for the CDR3 is TGTGCCAGCAGCTTAGAGGGACAGGGTACCCCCCTCCACTTT. The full variable domain, with the rest looked up from reference TRBV7-9 and TRBJ1-6, is DTGVSQNPRHKITKRGQNVTFRCDPISEHNRLYWYRQTLGQGPEFLTYFQNEAQLEKSRLLSDRFSAERPKGSFSTLEIQRTEQGDSAMYLCASSLEGQGTPLHFGNGTRLTVT.

This clonotype was observed a few times. The chain couples TRBV7-9 to TRBJ2-7; TRBD1 agrees at 10 bases. Germline V lookup: CDR1 SEHNR, CDR2 FQNEAQ (reference sequence). The CDR3 runs to 12 residues. V lost 8 bases to trimming and J lost 4 bases; unmatched junction nucleotides: 2. The CDR3 is CASGQGGYEQYF. The CDR3 nucleotides read TGTGCCAGCGGACAGGGGGGGTACGAGCAGTACTTC.

This clonotype has ten or more counts. This chain joins TRBV3-1 and TRBJ1-6; D ambiguous. This CDR3 region has 13 residues. Trimming cost V 6 bases and J 7 bases, with 10 bases left between them. Per the germline V gene, CDR1 is LGHDT and CDR2 is YNNKEL (reference sequence). CDR3 region: CASRQTANSPLHF. The DNA for the CDR3 is TGTGCCAGCAGGCAGACTGCGAATTCACCCCTCCACTTT.

The chain is built from TRBV6-4 and TRBJ1-2; 10 bases fit TRBD1. J gave up 4 bases and V 8 bases, and 4 bases lay outside the gene matches. The CDR3 covers 13 residues. From germline, CDR1 is MRHNA and CDR2 SNTAGT. CDR3 region: CASARDRGYGYTF. The CDR3 DNA follows: TGTGCCAGCGCACGGGACAGGGGCTATGGCTACACCTTC.

V is TRBV10-1 and J is TRBJ2-7, with D possibly being TRBD1 (6 bases). Germline CDR1 and CDR2: WNHNN and SYGVQD (reference sequence). The CDR3 loop spans 14 amino acids. The V end was cut by 3 bases, the J end by 7 bases, with 16 bases between. The CDR3 protein is CASSDWGPSGEQYF. The CDR3 DNA sequence: TGCGCCAGCAGTGACTGGGGGCCCTCGGGGGAGCAGTACTTC.

The V gene is TRBV12-3 or TRBV12-4, the J gene TRBJ1-5, with 8 positions matching TRBD1. CDR3 length: 15 amino acids. The V gene end was trimmed by 6 bases and the J gene end by 4 bases; junction bases not matched to a gene: 8. In DNA form, the CDR3 reads TGTGCCAGCAGGTGGGGGACAGGCGGTAATCAGCCCCAGCATTTT. Protein sequence: CASRWGTGGNQPQHF.

The V call is TRBV7-8, the J call TRBJ1-5; no reliable D call. V lost 5 bases and J lost 7, with 18 bases in between. The CDR3 loop spans 15 amino acids. CDR1 is SGHVS and CDR2 is FQNEAQ in the germline V gene. The CDR3 region has the DNA TGTGCCAGCAGCCAACTGAACCAGGCAGGACAGCCCCAGCATTTT. Residues: CASSQLNQAGQPQHF.

This clonotype was recorded many times. The gene calls are TRBV7-9 and TRBJ2-7; 8 nucleotides align to TRBD2. The length of the CDR3 is 14 residues. The trim removed 5 bases at V and 7 bases at J, leaving 10 bases unmatched. Germline V CDR1 and CDR2: SEHNR, FQNEAQ (reference sequence). The CDR3 is CASSVNGGAGEQYF. DNA for the CDR3: TGTGCCAGCAGCGTTAACGGGGGGGCGGGAGAGCAGTACTTC.

The CDR3 DNA is TGTGCCAGCAGCCACAGGGGGAGCTATGGCTACACCTTC. It is translated as CASSHRGSYGYTF. The chain links TRBV6-1 to TRBJ1-2; TRBD1 agrees at 8 bases. Germline assignment: CDR1 MNHNS and CDR2 SASEGT. J gave up 4 bases and V 6 bases, and 4 bases lay outside the gene matches. This CDR3 has 13 residues.

The J gene is TRBJ2-7, the V gene TRBV5-6, with 10 bases lining up with TRBD1. The CDR3 runs 14 residues. Looked up from germline, CDR1 is SGHDT and CDR2 is YYEEEE. J lost 3 bases, V lost 3 bases, and 3 bases had no gene match. The CDR3 sequence is CASSWGQGIYEQYF. As DNA, the CDR3 is TGTGCCAGCAGCTGGGGACAGGGGATCTACGAGCAGTACTTC.

Remarks on this clonotype: In this CDR3 the conserved last residue, phenylalanine or tryptophan, is missing, so a read error is likely. The chain links TRBV27 to TRBJ1-2; D may be TRBD1 (5 bases). Germline loops: CDR1 MNHEY, CDR2 SMNVEV (reference sequence). The CDR3 spans 13 residues. The V and J ends lost 2 bases and 8 bases respectively, with 12 bases between them. The CDR3 protein is CASSLRQGRGYTS. CDR3 nucleotides: TGTGCCAGCAGTTTAAGGCAGGGAAGGGGCTACACCTCC.

V gene TRBV7-9 combines with J gene TRBJ2-6; a weak D match, TRBD1 (5 bases). This CDR3 is built from 15 residues. V gave up 7 bases and J gave up 0 bases, with 10 bases separating them. Looked up from germline, CDR1 is SEHNR and CDR2 is FQNEAQ (reference sequence). The CDR3 DNA reads as TGTGCCAGCAAGACAGCAACCTCTGGGGCCAACGTCCTGACTTTC. Its protein is CASKTATSGANVLTF.